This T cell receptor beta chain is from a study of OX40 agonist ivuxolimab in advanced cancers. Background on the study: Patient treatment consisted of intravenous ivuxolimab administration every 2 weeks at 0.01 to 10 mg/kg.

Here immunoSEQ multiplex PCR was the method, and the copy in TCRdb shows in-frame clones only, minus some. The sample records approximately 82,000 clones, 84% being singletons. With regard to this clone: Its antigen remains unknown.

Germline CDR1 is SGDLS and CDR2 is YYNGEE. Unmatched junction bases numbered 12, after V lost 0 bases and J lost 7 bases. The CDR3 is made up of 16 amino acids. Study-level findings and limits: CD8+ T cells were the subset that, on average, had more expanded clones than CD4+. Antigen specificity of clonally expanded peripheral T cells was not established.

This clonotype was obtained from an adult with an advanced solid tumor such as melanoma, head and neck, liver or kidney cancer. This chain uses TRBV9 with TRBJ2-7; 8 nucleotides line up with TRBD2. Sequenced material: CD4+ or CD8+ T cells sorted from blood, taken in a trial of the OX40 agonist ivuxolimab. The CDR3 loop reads CASSVGTGGAGGEQYF. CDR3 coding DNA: TGTGCCAGCAGCGTAGGAACCGGGGGGGCGGGTGGGGAGCAGTACTTC.